This T cell receptor beta chain originates from a study of blood T cells in healthy people across ages (dated by TCRdb to between 2015 and 2016). The study in broad terms: In model experiments, roughly one uniquely barcoded TCR beta cDNA molecule per two T cells was captured by template switching. The donors were divided into four age groups: young (average around 16 years), middle-aged (about 39), aged (approximately 62) and long-lived (about 84). Age-related changes in TCR beta repertoire diversity were measured in the study by deep sequencing normalized with unique cDNA molecular identifiers. To avoid experimental bias, donors of different ages were distributed randomly across sequencing lanes. The study analyzed two additional independent replicas of 1 million unique cDNA reads from the same blood draw for two donors, one aged 18 to 30 and one aged 80 or older. The full study reports these points: As age increased, observed TCR beta diversity per million T cells dropped in a roughly linear way, and a significant reduction was already evident by age 40. Compared with the aged group, more naive CD4+ T cells, fewer expanded clones and increased TCR diversity were shown by the long-lived group, suggesting age selection. Donor CMV infection status was unknown, potentially confounding age-related changes in expanded clonotypes. There was a strong correlation between observed TCR beta diversity and the percentage of naive T cells measured by flow cytometry. Because profiling used bulk unsorted PBMCs, naive and antigen-experienced compartments could not be compared conclusively. Estimates of total diversity based on one million sequenced T cells were considered lower bounds and underestimates.

There are many counts of this clonotype. The target of this receptor is not known. No clone much larger than this one lies a single base away; base qualities are absent. Libraries came from 5' RACE. TCRdb records Illumina HiSeq 2500 as the sequencer. A second PCR of about 7 to 12 cycles was run with a J-beta primer mix and a sample-barcoded 5' primer. A unique molecular identifier was introduced onto each TCR beta cDNA molecule by a template-switch 5' adaptor carrying 12 random nucleotides. At least 2.5 million CDR3-containing paired-end reads were obtained from each sample. First-strand cDNA was synthesized from all RNA with the Mint cDNA synthesis kit, primed by a TRBC-specific oligonucleotide. All cDNA was treated with uracil-DNA glycosylase and then went through a first 18-cycle PCR with the universal primers M1SS and BC2_uni_R. The source study handled its data this way. Normalization of each sample was performed by random selection of 1 million high-quality reads, each carrying a distinct molecular identifier. Instead of being binned into consensus sequences, reads with shared molecular identifiers were discarded. MiTCR, set to a Q25 quality threshold and the strictest error-elimination algorithm, was used for CDR3 identification, clonotype clustering and error correction. A nonparametric unseen species model using Euler transformation provided a lower-bound estimate of total TCR beta diversity. The raw public reads went through TCRdb reprocessing: fastp at Q25, MiXCR clone calling, in-frame beta chains kept. Each entry is one CDR3 protein sequence, shown with its most common DNA and genes. The V and J calls and clone size come from TCRdb's table, not from the authors' own analysis. The sample includes some 1.7 million distinct CDR3 sequences, with 25% to 30% observed a single time. The top ten hold roughly 8.2% of the sample.

Donors were 39 systemically healthy Caucasian individuals from Russia aged roughly 6 to 90 years. Each donor gave ten milliliters of peripheral blood, drawn into EDTA-treated Vacutainer tubes. Ficoll-Paque density-gradient centrifugation was used to isolate PBMCs, with at least 7 million per sample. Total RNA was extracted from PBMCs with Trizol reagent, with at least 6 micrograms obtained per sample. Naive CD45RAhigh/CD27high T cell percentages were measured by flow cytometry on a PBMC aliquot from every donor. Ends trimmed: V by 2 bases, J by 9 bases; bases unmatched to a gene: 12. There are 17 amino acids in the CDR3, from cysteine to phenylalanine inclusive. Left in the record is the CDR3 DNA by itself, 51 bases read in frame from the first base.

Sequenced material: blood. Recombination connected TRBV12-3 or TRBV12-4 to TRBJ2-1, and TRBD2 aligns with 11 junction nucleotides. The TCR originated in a woman aged 30 to 39 in good health. CDR3 reads: CASSLTPGLAELTEQFF. The DNA is TGTGCCAGCAGTTTAACCCCGGGACTAGCGGAGCTAACTGAGCAGTTCTTC.